This passage covers 25 T cell receptor beta chains from one sample sequenced in a study of blood T cells in healthy people across ages. Sample-barcoded 5' priming and a J-beta primer mix drove a second PCR of about 6 to 12 cycles. Via MiXCR, TCRdb re-called the 5' RACE reads, giving one row per CDR3 protein. This table holds around 670,000 distinct CDR3 sequences, about 30% found once. The specimen sequenced was blood. All receptors come from a woman of 80 years or more in good health.

The chain employs TRBV7-3 and TRBJ2-2; TRBD1 aligns across 9 bases. Trimming took 5 bases from V and 1 from J; bases not matched to a gene: 11. Germline-derived CDR1 and CDR2 are SGHTA and FQGTGA. The CDR3 sequence is 18 residues long. The CDR3 protein is CASSLSGTGSVNTGELFF. The CDR3 region has the DNA TGTGCCAGCAGCCTTTCCGGGACAGGGAGCGTGAACACCGGGGAGCTGTTTTTT.

As for this clonotype: A read error may explain this, as a much larger clone is one base away. CDR3 amino acids: CVRVPLRGGYTF. The DNA of the CDR3 is TGTGTCAGAGTTCCGCTCCGGGGAGGCTACACCTTC. The rearrangement uses TRBV7-9 and TRBJ1-2; no reliable D call. CDR3 size: 12 residues. Germline loops: CDR1 SEHNR, CDR2 FQNEAQ (reference sequence).

This clonotype was detected many times. The CDR3 sequence is CASSLVGGFRVFEDNEQFF. CDR3 in DNA: TGTGCCAGCAGTTTAGTGGGAGGGTTTAGGGTATTTGAGGACAATGAGCAGTTCTTC. The rearrangement links TRBV12-3 or TRBV12-4 to TRBJ2-1, with 7 bases fitting TRBD2. The CDR3 loop spans 19 amino acids. Unmatched junction bases numbered 17, after V lost 1 base and J lost 5 bases.

This clonotype was counted only a few times. The gene calls are TRBV9 and TRBJ2-6; TRBD1 or TRBD2 may be the D gene (5 bases each). Germline CDR1 is SGDLS and CDR2 is YYNGEE. The CDR3 length is 18 residues. V was clipped by 3 bases and J by 0 bases, with 16 bases between them. This CDR3 reads CASSAEPGRVSGANVLTF. The CDR3 nucleotides are TGTGCCAGCAGCGCCGAACCGGGACGGGTCTCTGGGGCCAACGTCCTGACTTTC.

With regard to this clonotype: This may come from a read error, since a much larger clone is one base off. The CDR3 reads CASRRLAGGVNGQFF. The CDR3 DNA is TGTGCCAGCAGGAGACTAGCGGGGGGAGTAAATGGGCAGTTCTTC. V usage is TRBV7-2 and J usage is TRBJ2-1; 13 bases map to TRBD2. CDR3 length: 15 residues. The germline gives CDR1 SGHTA, CDR2 FQGNSA.

This clonotype was counted at least ten times. The CDR3 is CASSLGSLYSNQPQHF. In DNA form, the CDR3 reads TGTGCCAGCAGCCTCGGCTCGCTTTATAGCAATCAGCCCCAGCATTTT. This rearrangement joins TRBV3-1 to TRBJ1-5; the D is unclear. CDR1 and CDR2 from the germline V gene are LGHDT and YNNKEL (reference sequence). The V gene lost 4 bases and the J gene lost 0 bases, with 13 bases spanning the gap. CDR3 length: 16 residues.

This clonotype was detected many times. The rearrangement uses TRBV11-2 and TRBJ2-7, with a possible D match to TRBD1 (5 bases). The CDR3 runs 15 residues. V shed 2 bases and J shed 4 bases, with 15 bases lying between them. Germline V gene sequence: CDR1 SGHAT, CDR2 FQNNGV. Written as DNA, the CDR3 is TGTGCCAGCAGCTTATATCCGGACACTGGATACGAGCAGTACTTC. Translating gives CASSLYPDTGYEQYF.

This clonotype came up many times. The chain links TRBV5-1 to TRBJ2-7; no reliable D call. V lost 0 bases and J 6 bases, leaving 7 bases between the germline ends. Germline V gene lookup returns CDR1 SGHRS and CDR2 YFSETQ. The CDR3 is 12 residues long. The CDR3 DNA is TGCGCCAGCAGCTTGGGCGGCCCCGAGCAGTACTTC. It specifies CASSLGGPEQYF.

The sample holds one count of this clonotype. The V gene is TRBV15, the J gene TRBJ2-3, with D maybe TRBD2 (7 bases). This CDR3 is built from 15 residues. CDR1 and CDR2 (germline): LNHNV, YYDKDF (reference sequence). The ends were cut back, 4 bases at V and 6 bases at J, with 17 bases in the middle. CDR3 bases: TGTGCCACCAGCAAGGGGGGGCAGGGTACGGATACGCAGTATTTT. This gives the protein CATSKGGQGTDTQYF.

This clonotype was observed a handful of times. The V gene is TRBV9, the J gene TRBJ2-2, with TRBD1 matching 10 bases. Germline CDR1 reads SGDLS; CDR2 reads YYNGEE. J lost 4 bases, V lost 3 bases, and 6 bases had no gene match. This CDR3 has 16 residues. The CDR3 sequence: CASSGGTGALTGELFF. The CDR3 DNA reads TGTGCCAGCAGCGGGGGGACAGGGGCCCTCACCGGGGAGCTGTTTTTT.

Of note for this clonotype: A much larger clone differs by one base, so this may be a read error. The chain links TRBV10-3 to TRBJ1-1; 10 bases align to TRBD1. The CDR3 length is 16 residues. Germline V CDR1 and CDR2: ENHRY, SYGVKD. The chain's CDR3 is CAVSGSGTGVLAEAFF. DNA for the CDR3: TGTGCCGTCAGTGGATCCGGGACAGGGGTTTTGGCTGAAGCTTTCTTT.

V is TRBV27 and J is TRBJ2-7, with 11 bases fitting TRBD2. Trimming at V came to 7 bases and at J to 0 bases, leaving 17 bases not matched to a gene. Germline values: CDR1 MNHEY, CDR2 SMNVEV (reference sequence). CDR3 length: 19 amino acids. The CDR3 DNA reads TGTGCCAGCAATTTCTCCCCGGGACTAGCGGAAAAGTGCTCCTACGAGCAGTACTTC. The encoded protein is CASNFSPGLAEKCSYEQYF.

This clonotype was recorded many times. V is TRBV6-1 and J is TRBJ2-3; the match to TRBD1 covers 12 bases. This CDR3 spans 17 amino acids. V was clipped by 8 bases and J by 1 base; unmatched bases: 10. Germline lookup yields CDR1 MNHNS and CDR2 SASEGT. In nucleotides, the CDR3 is TGTGCCAGCTCCCGGGACAGGGGGCTAGTTGGCACAGATACGCAGTATTTT. Translated: CASSRDRGLVGTDTQYF.

The rearrangement uses TRBV6-4 and TRBJ2-2; possible D gene TRBD2, 6 bases. Trimming removed 7 bases from V and 3 bases from J, with 12 bases in between. Germline V gene lookup returns CDR1 MRHNA and CDR2 SNTAGT. The CDR3 contains 14 residues. Written as DNA, the CDR3 is TGTGCCAGCATGCGGGATCCCCACACCGGGGAGCTGTTTTTT. Encoded protein: CASMRDPHTGELFF.

This clonotype was detected once. The CDR3 bases are TGCGCCAGCAGCTTGTACGACAGGGTCGACGAGCAGTACTTC. This translates into CASSLYDRVDEQYF. The rearrangement links TRBV5-1 to TRBJ2-5; 7 bases are a match to TRBD1. The DNA end is a closer match to TRBJ2-7, so the J assignment may be wrong. CDR1 and CDR2 (germline): SGHRS, YFSETQ. The CDR3 length is 14 residues.

This clonotype has just a few counts. Possible read error: a much larger clone is one base away. The J gene is TRBJ2-5, the V gene TRBV5-1; weak D call: TRBD1 (5 bases). CDR1 is SGHRS, CDR2 YFSETQ, per germline. The CDR3 has 15 residues. The V end lost 0 bases, the J end lost 11 bases, and 20 bases lay between the germline ends. CDR3 loop: CASSLARGSVDEQYF. CDR3 sequence (DNA): TGCGCCAGCAGCTTGGCAAGGGGCTCGGTGGATGAGCAGTACTTC.

This clonotype has at least ten counts. This rearrangement joins TRBV5-1 to TRBJ1-2; no firm D call. The CDR3 runs 13 residues. Germline loops: CDR1 SGHRS, CDR2 YFSETQ. V gave up 2 bases and J gave up 4 bases, with 9 bases separating them. CDR3 coding DNA: TGCGCCAGCAGCTTTGGCGAAATCTATGGCTACACCTTC. It encodes CASSFGEIYGYTF. The full variable domain, rest sourced from reference TRBV5-1 and TRBJ1-2, is KAGVTQTPRYLIKTRGQQVTLSCSPISGHRSVSWYQQTPGQGLQFLFEYFSETQRNKGNFPGRFSGRQFSNSRSEMNVSTLELGDSALYLCASSFGEIYGYTFGSGTRLTVV.

The table lists this clonotype with many counts. The chain couples TRBV7-9 to TRBJ2-5, with D tentatively TRBD2 (7 bases). The germline V gene has CDR1 SEHNR and CDR2 FQNEAQ (reference sequence). Trimming left V 5 bases short and J 1 base short, with 14 bases between. This CDR3 comprises 15 residues. The DNA of the CDR3 is TGTGCCAGCAGCACAATGGGGGGGCCCCAAGAGACCCAGTACTTC. Encoded protein: CASSTMGGPQETQYF.

The rearrangement links TRBV20-1 to TRBJ1-1, with 8 bases matching TRBD1. CDR1 and CDR2 from the germline V gene are DFQATT and SNEGSKA (reference sequence). Trimming at V came to 4 bases and at J to 10 bases, leaving 11 bases not matched to a gene. The CDR3 has 13 residues. The CDR3 protein is CSATGQEGLSAFF. The CDR3 DNA follows: TGCAGTGCTACGGGACAGGAAGGTCTTTCAGCTTTCTTT.

A remark on this clonotype: One base away lies a much larger clone, so this may be a sequencing read error. The chain couples TRBV7-9 to TRBJ2-1; D is perhaps TRBD2 (6 bases). The J call may be faulty, since TRBJ2-7 better matches the DNA end. The CDR3 length is 15 residues. Germline-derived CDR1 and CDR2 are SEHNR and FQNEAQ (reference sequence). CDR3 coding DNA: TGTGCCAGCAGGGAGGGCAAAAGCTCCTACAATGAGCAGTACTTC. Encoded protein: CASREGKSSYNEQYF.

The gene calls are TRBV20-1 and TRBJ2-3; D possibly corresponds to TRBD2 (5 bases). The CDR3 loop spans 15 amino acids. Looked up from germline, CDR1 is DFQATT and CDR2 is SNEGSKA (reference sequence). The CDR3 region is CSAVRAELGTDTQYF. The CDR3 bases are TGCAGCGCTGTTCGAGCGGAACTAGGCACAGATACGCAGTATTTT.

The genes are TRBV30 and TRBJ1-2; D uncertain. Germline-derived CDR1 and CDR2 are GTSNPN and SVGIG (reference sequence). V shed 3 bases and J shed 7 bases, with 6 bases lying between them. The CDR3 length is 10 residues. The CDR3 bases are TGTGCCTGGAGAAGTGGTGGCTACACCTTC. It specifies CAWRSGGYTF.

This clonotype came up many times. V is TRBV19 and J is TRBJ1-2; 9 nucleotides agree with TRBD1. V shed 9 bases, J shed 5 bases, and the junction held 1 base outside the gene matches. The germline CDR1 and CDR2 sequences are LNHDA and SQIVND (reference sequence). The CDR3 is 11 amino acids. CDR3 sequence: CASGTGYGYTF. CDR3 coding DNA: TGTGCCAGCGGGACAGGGTATGGCTACACCTTC.

V usage is TRBV28 and J usage is TRBJ2-3, with TRBD1 matching 7 bases. V shed 5 bases and J 2 bases; nucleotides not matched to a gene: 10. CDR1 and CDR2 (germline): MDHEN, SYDVKM. This CDR3 is built from 16 residues. CDR3 in amino acids: CASSTHRGTNTDTQYF. The DNA of the CDR3 is TGTGCCAGCAGTACCCACAGGGGTACGAACACAGATACGCAGTATTTT.

This clonotype has a count of ten or more. The DNA of the CDR3 is TGTGCCAGCAGCTTTAGGACTAGCGGGGGAGAGACCCAGTACTTC. It specifies CASSFRTSGGETQYF. The chain uses TRBV5-4 and TRBJ2-5; 13 nucleotides agree with TRBD2. CDR3 size: 15 residues. Germline CDR1 is SGHNT and CDR2 is YYREEE (reference sequence). V lost 2 bases, J lost 4 bases, and 2 bases stayed unmatched. The complete variable domain, with remaining parts taken from reference TRBV5-4 and TRBJ2-5, reads ETGVTQSPTHLIKTRGQQVTLRCSSQSGHNTVSWYQQALGQGPQFIFQYYREEENGRGNFPPRFSGLQFPNYSSELNVNALELDDSALYLCASSFRTSGGETQYFGPGTRLLVL.